This T cell receptor (beta chain) appears in the sequencing data of a study of CD8 T cells in Susac syndrome. Notes on the study in general: The number of individuals included in the study's TCR sequencing and HLA analysis was acknowledged as relatively small.

Details on this clonotype: The antigen is not known.

Roughly 0.45 to 1 ug RNA was reverse transcribed with random hexamers. From the immunoSEQ multiplex PCR reads, TCRdb called clonotypes with MiXCR, one entry per CDR3 protein. In the table there are 150,000 or so distinct CDR3 sequences, 95% to 96% of which are singletons. Purification of the CD8+ and CD4+ T cells relied on negative isolation, and TEMRA cells underwent FACS enrichment. Sequencing was performed on CD8+ T cells from PBMCs. The source is a human donor with multiple sclerosis.

CDR3 DNA sequence: TGTGCCAGCAGTTCGACAGGGGCAGCGGAGACCCAGTACTTC. It yields the protein CASSSTGAAETQYF. J is TRBJ2-5 and V is TRBV12-3 or TRBV12-4; 8 bases agree with TRBD1. The CDR3 runs 14 residues. V trimming: 4 bases; J trimming: 5 bases; junction bases outside the gene matches: 6.